Below, 14 T cell receptor beta chains from the same sample are listed, as sequenced in a study of CD8 T cell repertoires and HIV-1 epitope variants. The assay was immunoSEQ multiplex PCR, and TCRdb's table has in-frame clones only and misses some. The data contain 6,100 or so clones, 60% to 80% of them singletons. No antigen has been identified for these receptors. The sequenced sample consisted of cultured CD8+ T cells derived from PBMCs. The receptors originated from a male donor with HIV.

The genes are TRBV28 and TRBJ2-6, with 10 bases aligning to TRBD1. J lost 4 bases, V lost 5 bases, and 8 bases had no gene match. From germline, CDR1 is MDHEN and CDR2 SYDVKM. There are 17 residues in the CDR3. CDR3 in DNA: TGTGCCAGCAGTACCCGGGACAGGGGACGGGGGGCCAACGTCCTGACTTTC. Its protein product is CASSTRDRGRGANVLTF.

The gene calls are TRBV28 and TRBJ1-1; no firm D call. The CDR3 consists of 14 residues. Germline CDR1 reads MDHEN; CDR2 reads SYDVKM. Between the trimmed V and J ends, which lost 5 bases and 0 bases, there was a span of 10 bases. Here the CDR3 reads CASSPLVLNTEAFF. The CDR3 coding sequence is TGTGCCAGCAGTCCCCTCGTCCTGAACACTGAAGCTTTCTTT.

The rearrangement links TRBV4-1 to TRBJ2-7; 8 positions agree with TRBD1. This CDR3 has 14 residues. V shed 1 base and J 7 bases; nucleotides not matched to a gene: 6. Germline values: CDR1 MGHRA, CDR2 YSYEKL. CDR3 residues: CASSQGTGLLEQYF. CDR3 DNA sequence: TGCGCCAGCAGCCAAGGGACAGGGTTATTGGAGCAGTACTTC.

A word on this clone: A far larger clone is only one base removed, so a read error is likely. This sequence joins TRBV5-4 and TRBJ2-7; a weak D match, TRBD2 (6 bases). Trimming pared 4 bases from V and 0 bases from J, leaving 26 bases between. There are 19 residues in the CDR3. Germline assignment: CDR1 SGHNT and CDR2 YYREEE (reference sequence). In nucleotides, the CDR3 is TGTGCCAGCAGCCAAGAGCCGGGAGCGGGCGCCCTGAGCTCCTACGAGCAGTACTTC. Protein sequence: CASSQEPGAGALSSYEQYF.

This clone was observed a single time. This sequence joins TRBV7-9 and TRBJ2-1; D is possibly TRBD2 (6 bases). Looked up from germline, CDR1 is SEHNR and CDR2 is FQNEAQ (reference sequence). Trimming cost V 5 bases and J 6 bases, with 11 bases left between them. This CDR3 contains 13 residues. The DNA for the CDR3 is TGTGCCAGCAGCCTTGGGACTCGCAATGAGCAGTTCTTC. It translates to CASSLGTRNEQFF.

The genes are TRBV4-3 and TRBJ1-2, with unresolved D. The V end lost 0 bases, the J end lost 1 base, and 27 bases lay between the germline ends. Per the germline V gene, CDR1 is LGHNA and CDR2 is YSLEER. The length of the CDR3 is 21 residues. CDR3 DNA: TGCGCCAGCAGCCAAGAAAGCCCGTTGGACCAGCAAACATTCCATAACTATGGCTACACCTTC. This encodes CASSQESPLDQQTFHNYGYTF.

Only a few counts were recorded for this clone. As DNA, the CDR3 is TGTGCCAGCAGTTTCAGGGAGGGGAATTCACCCCTCCACTTT. Its protein product is CASSFREGNSPLHF. The chain combines TRBV5-4 with TRBJ1-6, with D possibly being TRBD1 (5 bases). The CDR3 covers 14 residues. CDR1 and CDR2 (germline): SGHNT, YYREEE (reference sequence). With 5 bases removed from V and 7 bases from J, the gap between germline ends came to 13 bases.

The rearrangement joins TRBV5-6 to TRBJ2-7, with TRBD1 as a possible D gene (6 bases). The V end was cut by 0 bases, the J end by 3 bases, with 10 bases between. The CDR3 contains 14 residues. Germline V gene lookup returns CDR1 SGHDT and CDR2 YYEEEE. CDR3 amino acids: CASSLGGQIYEQYF. The CDR3 DNA sequence: TGTGCCAGCAGCTTGGGAGGACAGATCTACGAGCAGTACTTC.

J is TRBJ2-6 and V is TRBV7-8, with a weak D call TRBD2 (6 bases). V was shortened by 1 base and J by 0 bases, with 13 bases between the two germline ends. The CDR3 contains 18 residues. CDR1 SGHVS and CDR2 FQNEAQ come from the germline V gene. CDR3 coding DNA: TGTGCCAGCAGCTTAGTGGGACTCGACTTCTCTGGGGCCAACGTCCTGACTTTC. Amino acids: CASSLVGLDFSGANVLTF.

This clone was observed a handful of times. The chain is built from TRBV19 and TRBJ2-2, with a tentative D call TRBD2 (6 bases). Germline CDR1 LNHDA, CDR2 SQIVND (reference sequence). This CDR3 comprises 14 residues. The germline V and J ends were trimmed by 9 bases and 6 bases, with 17 bases remaining between them. CDR3 sequence: CASRDGGWSGELFF. The CDR3 region has the DNA TGTGCCAGCAGGGACGGAGGGTGGTCCGGGGAGCTGTTTTTT.

This chain joins TRBV30 and TRBJ2-1, with D uncertain. Germline-derived CDR1 and CDR2 are GTSNPN and SVGIG (reference sequence). The ends were cut back, 7 bases at V and 4 bases at J, with 11 bases in the middle. The length of the CDR3 is 12 residues. The CDR3 DNA follows: TGTGCCTTATTGACTGGATACAATGAGCAGTTCTTC. It yields the protein CALLTGYNEQFF.

The chain joins TRBV14 to TRBJ2-7, with TRBD2 as a possible D gene (6 bases). Trimming cost V 6 bases and J 7 bases, with 19 bases left between them. CDR1 and CDR2 from the germline V gene are SGHDN and FVKESK. The CDR3 extends over 14 amino acids. The CDR3 region has the DNA TGTGCCAGCAGTCCTACTAGCTCCCACCGGGAGCAGTACTTC. Translating gives CASSPTSSHREQYF.

The chain has TRBV28 and TRBJ2-3, with a weak D call TRBD1 (7 bases). Germline assignment: CDR1 MDHEN and CDR2 SYDVKM. The germline V and J ends were trimmed by 1 base and 5 bases, with 19 bases remaining between them. The CDR3 consists of 17 residues. The CDR3 is CASSLSSSGTAGDTQYF. The CDR3 DNA sequence: TGTGCCAGCAGTTTATCATCCTCCGGGACAGCGGGAGATACGCAGTATTTT. Full variable domain (remainder filled in from reference TRBV28 and TRBJ2-3): DVKVTQSSRYLVKRTGEKVFLECVQDMDHENMFWYRQDPGLGLRLIYFSYDVKMKEKGDIPEGYSVSREKKERFSLILESASTNQTSMYLCASSLSSSGTAGDTQYFGPGTRLTVL.

The V gene is TRBV14, the J gene TRBJ1-6; 8 nucleotides agree with TRBD1. Germline V lookup: CDR1 SGHDN, CDR2 FVKESK. The CDR3 extends over 15 amino acids. J was trimmed by 7 bases and V by 2 bases; bases with no gene match: 4. The CDR3: CASSQTTGANSPLHF. CDR3 nucleotides: TGTGCCAGCAGCCAAACGACAGGGGCGAATTCACCCCTCCACTTT.